This TCR beta chain was documented in a study of T cell responses to AZD1222 COVID-19 vaccine. Study-wide results and limits: Nearly half of spike-specific TCRs reportedly go after variant regions that carry no mutations. Spike-specific TCR breadth and depth went up after people got two AZD1222 doses. White British ancestry dominated among donors, who included more females, and clonal diversity was possibly underestimated.

A single count supports this clone. Its antigen is not known. TCRdb's copy holds only in-frame clones and misses some; the assay was immunoSEQ multiplex PCR. The sample shows tens of thousands of clones, around 89% of them seen only once. The V gene lost 6 bases and the J gene lost 8 bases, with 17 bases spanning the gap. The germline CDR1 and CDR2 sequences are LNHDA and SQIVND (reference sequence). The CDR3 length is 14 residues. The sample in question was peripheral blood, obtained on day 0 of MenACWY control vaccination. The source of this sequence is an adult in good health. This chain uses TRBV19 with TRBJ2-4, with D unresolved. The CDR3 coding sequence is TGTGCCAGTAGAGACCCTCAGCCTGGCGACATTCAGTACTTC. Amino acid sequence: CASRDPQPGDIQYF.